One and the same sample provided the 30 T cell receptor beta chains below, sequenced in a study. TCRdb passed the RT-PCR reads through MiXCR, listing each CDR3 protein once. The sample lists about 700,000 distinct CDR3 sequences; approximately 15% were seen once. The sequenced sample consisted of memory CD4+ T cells from blood. These receptors all stem from a female donor in good health, serving as a healthy control.

In its sample, this clonotype was seen a few times. This chain connects TRBV29-1 to TRBJ1-1; D not certain. Trimming took off 7 bases at V and 7 bases at J, with 10 bases between the two ends. CDR1 SQVTM and CDR2 ANQGSEA come from the germline V gene. This CDR3 has 10 amino acids. The DNA of the CDR3 is TGCAGCGCCCTCGGAAGTGAAGCTTTCTTT. Translation: CSALGSEAFF.

The V and J genes are TRBV20-1 and TRBJ1-1; D ambiguous. The germline V gene has CDR1 DFQATT and CDR2 SNEGSKA (reference sequence). The CDR3 is made up of 14 amino acids. V was pared by 6 bases and J by 1 base, with 15 bases between. CDR3 in amino acids: CSARGPSGNTEAFF. As DNA, the CDR3 is TGCAGTGCCCGCGGACCCTCGGGGAACACTGAAGCTTTCTTT.

This clonotype was counted at least ten times. This chain uses TRBV4-3 with TRBJ2-6; D not certain. Trimming left V 0 bases short and J 1 base short, with 10 bases between. CDR3 length equals 17 residues. Germline lookup yields CDR1 LGHNA and CDR2 YSLEER. DNA of the CDR3: TGCGCCAGCAGCCAAGAACCAGTCGCGTCTGGGGCCAACGTCCTGACTTTC. Amino acid sequence: CASSQEPVASGANVLTF.

The genes are TRBV27 and TRBJ2-7, with a possible D match to TRBD1 (6 bases). Germline V gene sequence: CDR1 MNHEY, CDR2 SMNVEV (reference sequence). Trimming shortened V by 5 bases and J by 3 bases, and 11 bases separated the two germline ends. This CDR3 comprises 13 residues. CDR3 bases: TGTGCCAGCAGTAGACAGGTACTCTACGAGCAGTACTTC. Translation: CASSRQVLYEQYF.

Note on this clonotype: A much larger clone is a single base away; this may be a read error. The conserved final phenylalanine or tryptophan is absent from the CDR3, which likely points to a read error. This rearrangement joins TRBV7-9 to TRBJ2-1; 14 bases are shared with TRBD2. V was pared by 4 bases and J by 8 bases, with 7 bases of the junction left unmatched. Germline CDR1 is SEHNR and CDR2 is FQNEAQ (reference sequence). The CDR3 has 16 residues. The CDR3 here is CASSSAGTSGSYEQFL. The DNA for the CDR3 is TGTGCCAGCAGCTCCGCCGGGACTAGCGGGAGCTATGAGCAGTTCTTA.

The sample holds many counts of this clonotype. The chain couples TRBV30 to TRBJ1-1; D unclear. CDR1 and CDR2 from the germline V gene are GTSNPN and SVGIG (reference sequence). Trimming took 0 bases from V and 1 from J, leaving 15 bases between them. The CDR3 is 16 residues long. CDR3 DNA sequence: TGTGCCTGGAGTGTTCCCTGGGCCGGGCAGAACACTGAAGCTTTCTTT. Translated: CAWSVPWAGQNTEAFF.

This clonotype was recorded a few times. The chain combines TRBV5-1 with TRBJ1-4; D not resolved. The CDR3 loop spans 15 amino acids. V was trimmed by 5 bases and J by 0 bases, leaving 11 bases between them. Germline loops: CDR1 SGHRS, CDR2 YFSETQ. The CDR3 spells CASRSGFATNEKLFF. The CDR3 coding sequence is TGCGCCAGCAGATCCGGGTTTGCAACTAATGAAAAACTGTTTTTT.

This clonotype was found a few times. The gene calls are TRBV7-2 and TRBJ1-2; D gene unclear. The V and J ends lost 4 bases and 4 bases respectively, with 13 bases between them. The CDR3 is 14 amino acids. Germline V gives CDR1 SGHTA, CDR2 FQGNSA. The CDR3 reads CASSSLGQVYGYTF. CDR3 coding DNA: TGTGCCAGCAGCTCCCTAGGTCAGGTCTATGGCTACACCTTC.

The chain is built from TRBV4-2 and TRBJ2-1; D is undetermined. This CDR3 comprises 17 residues. The germline CDR1 and CDR2 sequences are LGHNA and YNFKEQ. V dropped 4 bases and J dropped 0 bases, with 16 bases sitting between them. CDR3 DNA sequence: TGTGCCAGCAGCCCTTCCGCGGCAGTAGGCTCCTACAATGAGCAGTTCTTC. Protein sequence: CASSPSAAVGSYNEQFF.

This clonotype was observed a handful of times. The V gene is TRBV4-3, the J gene TRBJ1-2; possibly TRBD1 for D (6 bases). The CDR3 contains 14 residues. V shed 4 bases and J shed 1 base, with 10 bases lying between them. The germline gives CDR1 LGHNA, CDR2 YSLEER. CDR3 amino acids: CASSRGQSNYGYTF. The CDR3 DNA is TGCGCCAGCAGCCGCGGACAGAGTAACTATGGCTACACCTTC.

This clonotype was seen only a few times. V gene TRBV6-6 combines with J gene TRBJ2-7; D possibly corresponds to TRBD2 (6 bases). The CDR3 has 15 amino acids. From germline, CDR1 is MNHNY and CDR2 SVGAGI (reference sequence). Trimming removed 4 bases from V and 3 bases from J, with 16 bases in between. The CDR3 spells CASSLKGEVFYEQYF. In DNA, the CDR3 is TGTGCCAGCAGTTTAAAAGGGGAGGTTTTCTACGAGCAGTACTTC.

This clonotype occurred many times. The chain has TRBV20-1 and TRBJ2-7; D possibly matches TRBD1 or TRBD2 (5 bases each). The ends were cut back, 0 bases at V and 7 bases at J, with 19 bases in the middle. The CDR3 extends over 15 amino acids. Looked up from germline, CDR1 is DFQATT and CDR2 is SNEGSKA (reference sequence). CDR3 DNA sequence: TGCAGTGCTAGAGATCACGGGACCTATGGTGAAGAGCAGTACTTC. It translates to CSARDHGTYGEEQYF.

This chain uses TRBV29-1 with TRBJ1-4; 9 bases are shared with TRBD1. The CDR3 is 12 residues long. J gave up 8 bases and V 6 bases, and 4 bases lay outside the gene matches. In germline, CDR1 is SQVTM, CDR2 ANQGSEA. The CDR3 loop is CSVGTGTEKLFF. The CDR3 DNA reads as TGCAGCGTCGGGACAGGGACAGAAAAACTGTTTTTT.

This chain uses TRBV10-3 with TRBJ2-1; perhaps TRBD1 as D (6 bases). Trimming took 7 bases from V and 11 from J, leaving 24 bases between them. The CDR3 has 15 amino acids. Germline CDR1 ENHRY, CDR2 SYGVKD. The CDR3 DNA reads as TGTGCCATCACTAGGACGTGGGGGCTTTTCGGGCAGCAGTTCTTC. Amino acids: CAITRTWGLFGQQFF.

The rearrangement links TRBV7-2 to TRBJ1-2; 7 bases match TRBD1. There are 14 residues in the CDR3. CDR1 and CDR2 from the germline V gene are SGHTA and FQGNSA. J lost 7 bases, V lost 3 bases, and 8 bases had no gene match. The CDR3 spells CASSFGTETSGYTF. CDR3 DNA sequence: TGTGCCAGCAGCTTCGGGACAGAGACTTCTGGCTACACCTTC.

In its sample, this clonotype was seen many times. The chain joins TRBV6-5 to TRBJ2-7; tentative D call: TRBD1 (7 bases). The germline V gene has CDR1 MNHEY and CDR2 SVGAGI. This CDR3 is built from 14 residues. V gave up 6 bases and J gave up 3 bases, with 15 bases separating them. CDR3 sequence reads: CASRRGTASYEQYF. The CDR3 DNA reads as TGTGCCAGCAGGCGCGGGACAGCAAGCTACGAGCAGTACTTC.

This clonotype was detected only a few times. The CDR3 region is CASSRDRGDTQYF. CDR3 sequence (DNA): TGTGCCAGCAGTAGAGACAGGGGCGATACGCAGTATTTT. This sequence joins TRBV6-1 and TRBJ2-3; 8 positions match TRBD1. The germline gives CDR1 MNHNS, CDR2 SASEGT. This CDR3 contains 13 residues. V trimming: 5 bases; J trimming: 6 bases; junction bases outside the gene matches: 4.

This clonotype was seen a handful of times. This chain uses TRBV9 with TRBJ2-5, with 9 bases that match TRBD1. This CDR3 region has 15 residues. CDR1 and CDR2 from the germline V gene are SGDLS and YYNGEE. V was clipped by 5 bases and J by 5 bases; unmatched bases: 10. The CDR3 nucleotides read TGTGCCAGCAGTAACTCACAGGGGGCGCCCGAGACCCAGTACTTC. Residues: CASSNSQGAPETQYF.

The V gene is TRBV19, the J gene TRBJ1-2, with no clear D. CDR3 length: 14 amino acids. Germline CDR1 LNHDA, CDR2 SQIVND (reference sequence). The V end lost 5 bases, the J end lost 2 bases, and 12 bases lay between the germline ends. CDR3 amino acids: CASSPRSQNYGYTF. CDR3 in DNA: TGTGCCAGTAGTCCGAGGTCGCAGAACTATGGCTACACCTTC.

This clonotype was counted only a few times. V usage is TRBV5-6 and J usage is TRBJ2-3; D is undetermined. Germline assignment: CDR1 SGHDT and CDR2 YYEEEE. Trimming cost V 2 bases and J 0 bases, with 13 bases left between them. The CDR3 consists of 16 residues. This CDR3 reads CASSLVSAPSTDTQYF. CDR3 bases: TGTGCCAGCAGCTTAGTTTCGGCTCCAAGCACAGATACGCAGTATTTT.

There are many counts of this clonotype. V gene TRBV10-3 combines with J gene TRBJ2-3; 9 nucleotides match TRBD1. Germline V gene data show CDR1 as ENHRY and CDR2 as SYGVKD. With V trimmed by 4 bases and J by 6 bases, 5 bases remained unmatched. This CDR3 has 14 residues. The chain's CDR3 is CAISAGQGGDTQYF. CDR3 DNA: TGTGCCATCAGTGCGGGACAGGGAGGGGATACGCAGTATTTT.

The rearrangement joins TRBV28 to TRBJ1-4; 11 nucleotides line up with TRBD1. Germline loops: CDR1 MDHEN, CDR2 SYDVKM. The V segment lost 5 bases and the J segment 10 bases; nucleotides outside the gene matches: 9. There are 15 residues in the CDR3. CDR3 DNA: TGTGCCAGCAGTGGGTCGGACAGGGGGCTAGGAAAACTGTTTTTT. Amino acid sequence: CASSGSDRGLGKLFF.

This clonotype has a handful of counts. The J gene is TRBJ2-7, the V gene TRBV5-1, with TRBD2 matching over 13 bases. The CDR3 is made up of 16 amino acids. Germline loops: CDR1 SGHRS, CDR2 YFSETQ. The J segment lost 6 bases and the V segment lost 2 bases, leaving 8 bases of the junction unmatched. CDR3 sequence: CASSFGTSGIGSEQYF. The CDR3 DNA follows: TGCGCCAGCAGCTTCGGGACTAGCGGGATAGGTTCCGAGCAGTACTTC.

In this sample, this clonotype turned up a few times. V and J are TRBV20-1 and TRBJ2-3, with 11 bases matching TRBD2. The CDR3 has 15 amino acids. Per germline, CDR1 DFQATT and CDR2 SNEGSKA (reference sequence). V lost 6 bases, J lost 4 bases, and 9 bases stayed unmatched. DNA of the CDR3: TGCAGTGCATTCCGCGTAGCGGGGGGGTCAGATACGCAGTATTTT. Protein sequence: CSAFRVAGGSDTQYF.

Concerning this clonotype: At one of its ends the junction is not consistent with the germline gene, which may arise from a read error. The V gene is TRBV10-1, the J gene TRBJ2-7; no clear D. CDR3 length: 12 residues. Germline values: CDR1 WNHNN, CDR2 SYGVQD (reference sequence). The CDR3 region has the DNA TGCGCCAGCAGTGAGGTTAGTGGCGAGCGGTACTTC. Protein sequence: CASSEVSGERYF.

This clonotype was observed many times. The CDR3 sequence is CASSFALTGELFF. CDR3 sequence (DNA): TGTGCCAGCAGCTTCGCACTCACCGGGGAGCTGTTTTTT. The chain couples TRBV5-6 to TRBJ2-2, with D uncertain. The germline V and J ends were trimmed by 2 bases and 4 bases, with 6 bases remaining between them. Germline V gene data show CDR1 as SGHDT and CDR2 as YYEEEE. This CDR3 has 13 amino acids.

This clonotype was seen repeatedly, ten times or more. The chain recombines TRBV29-1 with TRBJ1-1; 8 bases agree with TRBD1. The CDR3 has 14 residues. Germline-derived CDR1 and CDR2 are SQVTM and ANQGSEA. V was pared by 4 bases and J by 4 bases, with 8 bases of the junction left unmatched. The CDR3 here is CSVASQGASTEAFF. The DNA for the CDR3 is TGCAGCGTTGCGTCGCAGGGGGCATCCACTGAAGCTTTCTTT.

This clonotype occurred a few times. The CDR3 is CASSSGPLSRYEQYF. The CDR3 nucleotides are TGTGCCAGCAGTTCGGGACCGCTCTCGAGGTACGAGCAGTACTTC. The rearrangement uses TRBV27 and TRBJ2-7; D possibly uses TRBD1 or TRBD2 (5 bases each). The CDR3 length is 15 residues. CDR1 is MNHEY, CDR2 SMNVEV, per germline (reference sequence). Trimming took off 4 bases at V and 4 bases at J, with 17 bases between the two ends.

V usage is TRBV7-2 and J usage is TRBJ1-1; D perhaps matches TRBD1 (6 bases). Per germline, CDR1 SGHTA and CDR2 FQGNSA. V lost 3 bases, J lost 6 bases, and 11 bases lay in between. The CDR3 totals 13 residues. The DNA for the CDR3 is TGTGCCAGCAGCTTCCGACAGGCCTCTGAAGCTTTCTTT. Amino acid sequence: CASSFRQASEAFF.

There are a few counts of this clonotype. The genes are TRBV10-2 and TRBJ2-1; possible D gene TRBD1, 5 bases. Trimming stripped 3 bases from V and 0 bases from J, with 9 bases between. Germline V gene sequence: CDR1 WSHSY, CDR2 SAAADI. The CDR3 has 15 amino acids. CDR3 residues: CASSEGAVSYNEQFF. The CDR3 nucleotides are TGCGCCAGCAGTGAAGGGGCTGTCTCCTACAATGAGCAGTTCTTC.